One and the same sample provided the 16 T cell receptor beta chains below, sequenced in a study of cytomegalovirus exposure and HLA in healthy donors. The PCR contained 60 Vbeta and 13 Jbeta primers. Profiling relied on immunoSEQ multiplex PCR, and the TCRdb table lists in-frame clones only, not all of them. The data show some 67,000 clones, with less than 80% seen just once and over 7% held by the top ten. Sequences were obtained from PBMCs. The receptors come from a man in his fifties or sixties in good health and CMV-seropositive.

The chain employs TRBV15 and TRBJ1-1; no clear D gene. Germline V gene data show CDR1 as LNHNV and CDR2 as YYDKDF (reference sequence). V was pared by 1 base and J by 3 bases, with 9 bases between. This CDR3 is 14 amino acids long. CDR3 nucleotides: TGTGCCACCAGCAGAGCGGGAGAGGACACTGAAGCTTTCTTT. This encodes CATSRAGEDTEAFF. The variable domain in full, with the rest retrieved from reference TRBV15 and TRBJ1-1, is DAMVIQNPRYQVTQFGKPVTLSCSQTLNHNVMYWYQQKSSQAPKLLFHYYDKDFNNEADTPDNFQSRRPNTSFCFLDIRSPGLGDTAMYLCATSRAGEDTEAFFGQGTRLTVV.

The V and J genes are TRBV9 and TRBJ2-3; 9 positions agree with TRBD2. CDR3 length equals 14 residues. Germline CDR1 and CDR2: SGDLS and YYNGEE. J lost 3 bases, V lost 7 bases, and 6 bases had no gene match. The CDR3 protein is CASGRSGGTDTQYF. The DNA of the CDR3 is TGTGCCAGCGGAAGGAGCGGGGGGACAGATACGCAGTATTTT.

This clone was counted a few times. The V gene is TRBV6-5, the J gene TRBJ2-7; D possibly corresponds to TRBD1 (6 bases). The CDR3 consists of 13 residues. Trimming shortened V by 7 bases and J by 6 bases, and 16 bases separated the two germline ends. CDR1 is MNHEY and CDR2 is SVGAGI in the germline V gene. The CDR3 is CASTKGVYFEQYF. The CDR3 DNA follows: TGTGCCAGCACTAAGGGGGTTTACTTCGAGCAGTACTTC.

The chain uses TRBV6-1 and TRBJ1-1; 9 bases are a match to TRBD1. Trimming took 6 bases from V and 2 from J; bases not matched to a gene: 1. The germline gives CDR1 MNHNS, CDR2 SASEGT. CDR3 length: 13 amino acids. CDR3 sequence (DNA): TGTGCCAGCAGGACAGGGGGTAACACTGAAGCTTTCTTT. Translated: CASRTGGNTEAFF.

J is TRBJ2-7 and V is TRBV29-1; TRBD2 agrees at 7 bases. Germline values: CDR1 SQVTM, CDR2 ANQGSEA. Trimming cost V 1 base and J 2 bases; bases outside gene matches: 11. CDR3 length equals 16 residues. The CDR3 spells CSVEGGVGGITYEQYF. The CDR3, as DNA: TGCAGCGTTGAAGGGGGTGTCGGGGGGATAACCTACGAGCAGTACTTC.

J is TRBJ2-5 and V is TRBV6-1; D might be TRBD2 (6 bases). CDR3 length: 15 residues. Trimming stripped 3 bases from V and 10 bases from J, with 21 bases between. Germline V gene sequence: CDR1 MNHNS, CDR2 SASEGT. The CDR3 bases are TGTGCCAGCAGTGAGGGACCGGGGGTGAATAGGCTCCAGTACTTC. Its translation is CASSEGPGVNRLQYF.

The gene calls are TRBV4-2 and TRBJ2-7; perhaps TRBD1 as D (5 bases). V lost 3 bases to trimming and J lost 6 bases, with 6 bases between them. Germline-derived CDR1 and CDR2 are LGHNA and YNFKEQ. The CDR3 sequence is 11 residues long. CDR3 region: CASSQGLEQYF. The CDR3 nucleotides read TGTGCCAGCAGCCAGGGGCTCGAGCAGTACTTC.

The J gene is TRBJ1-2, the V gene TRBV19; 9 bases match TRBD1. Germline values: CDR1 LNHDA, CDR2 SQIVND (reference sequence). The CDR3 covers 15 residues. Trimming cost V 0 bases and J 5 bases; bases outside gene matches: 4. The CDR3 sequence: CASSIDRGQGYGYTF. Here the CDR3 DNA reads TGTGCCAGTAGTATAGACCGTGGACAGGGGTATGGCTACACCTTC. Based on the CDR3 plus reference TRBV19 and TRBJ1-2, the full variable domain is DGGITQSPKYLFRKEGQNVTLSCEQNLNHDAMYWYRQDPGQGLRLIYYSQIVNDFQKGDIAEGYSVSREKKESFPLTVTSAQKNPTAFYLCASSIDRGQGYGYTFGSGTRLTVV.

For the CDR3, the DNA is TGTGCCAGCAGTTTCGGGGAGAGGGACGAGCAGTACTTC. Protein: CASSFGERDEQYF. This sequence joins TRBV27 and TRBJ2-7; a possible D gene is TRBD2 (5 bases). Between the trimmed V and J ends, which lost 3 bases and 5 bases, there was a span of 11 bases. CDR3 length: 13 amino acids. Per the germline V gene, CDR1 is MNHEY and CDR2 is SMNVEV (reference sequence).

V gene TRBV12-5 combines with J gene TRBJ2-5; the D gene is possibly TRBD1 (5 bases). V lost 4 bases and J lost 3, with 9 bases in between. This CDR3 has 13 amino acids. Germline-derived CDR1 and CDR2 are LGHNT and FRNRAP. The DNA of the CDR3 is TGTGCTAGTGGTTCAGGGAATGAAGAGACCCAGTACTTC. Translating gives CASGSGNEETQYF.

In DNA, the CDR3 is TGTGCCAGCAGTGAAATCGGGCAGGGGGGCTATGGCTACACCTTC. Its translation is CASSEIGQGGYGYTF. The V gene is TRBV25-1, the J gene TRBJ1-2; 7 bases fit TRBD1. This CDR3 is built from 15 residues. J was trimmed by 4 bases and V by 2 bases; bases with no gene match: 7. The germline V gene has CDR1 MGHDK and CDR2 SYGVNS.

This clone showed up just once. The chain carries TRBV9 and TRBJ2-1; 10 nucleotides agree with TRBD2. V dropped 1 base and J dropped 3; count of bases not matched to a gene: 4. This CDR3 is built from 16 residues. Germline loops: CDR1 SGDLS, CDR2 YYNGEE. CDR3 protein: CASSVSLAGVYNEQFF. In DNA form, the CDR3 reads TGTGCCAGCAGCGTAAGTCTAGCGGGGGTCTACAATGAGCAGTTCTTC.

This chain joins TRBV10-3 and TRBJ1-2, with D uncertain. CDR1 is ENHRY and CDR2 is SYGVKD in the germline V gene. V lost 7 bases and J lost 2, with 17 bases in between. The CDR3 is 15 residues long. The CDR3 DNA reads TGTGCCATCAAACCCGGCGGCAGTGGGAACTATGGCTACACCTTC. Translation gives CAIKPGGSGNYGYTF.

The chain joins TRBV6-6 to TRBJ2-5, with D possibly TRBD1 on 6 matching bases. V was shortened by 7 bases and J by 7 bases, with 13 bases between the two germline ends. The length of the CDR3 is 12 residues. Germline V gives CDR1 MNHNY, CDR2 SVGAGI (reference sequence). CDR3 in amino acids: CASTQQGGTQYF. The CDR3 DNA is TGTGCCAGCACCCAGCAAGGGGGGACCCAGTACTTC.

V usage is TRBV7-9 and J usage is TRBJ2-1, with 10 bases aligning to TRBD2. Germline-derived CDR1 and CDR2 are SEHNR and FQNEAQ (reference sequence). CDR3 length equals 16 residues. Trimming at V came to 1 base and at J to 6 bases, leaving 6 bases not matched to a gene. The CDR3 region is CASSLVRTSGGNEQFF. CDR3 nucleotides: TGTGCCAGCAGCTTAGTCAGGACTAGCGGCGGCAATGAGCAGTTCTTC.

This clone was found a few times. The rearrangement links TRBV19 to TRBJ2-6, with D perhaps TRBD1 (6 bases). The ends were cut back, 3 bases at V and 2 bases at J, with 11 bases in the middle. In germline, CDR1 is LNHDA, CDR2 SQIVND (reference sequence). CDR3 length equals 16 residues. CDR3 residues: CASSILWDTGANVLTF. CDR3 sequence (DNA): TGTGCCAGTAGTATTCTTTGGGACACTGGGGCCAACGTCCTGACTTTC.